This T cell receptor (beta chain) was captured by sequencing in a study of OX40 agonist ivuxolimab in advanced cancers. Sequenced by immunoSEQ multiplex PCR; TCRdb stores in-frame clones only, minus some. The sample includes around 100,000 clones, about 92% seen only once; the top ten take around 0.3%. The receptor comes from an adult with an advanced solid tumor such as melanoma, head and neck, liver or kidney cancer. The sequences come from CD4+ or CD8+ T cells sorted from blood, collected in a trial of the OX40 agonist ivuxolimab.

CDR3 nucleotide sequence: TGTGCCAGCAGTTTAACTGGACAGGGATGGAACACTGAAGCTTTCTTT. Translation: CASSLTGQGWNTEAFF. The rearrangement links TRBV28 to TRBJ1-1, with 8 nucleotides matching TRBD1. This CDR3 contains 16 residues. J gave up 1 base and V 2 bases, and 6 bases lay outside the gene matches. Germline CDR1 MDHEN, CDR2 SYDVKM.